Below, one TCR beta chain is given with its context. Its antigen is not yet known. The sample holds no much larger clone one base away, and base qualities are not on file. This record belongs to a study of T cell changes during pregnancy in multiple sclerosis (dated by TCRdb to about 2019). As for the study more broadly: The study looked at changes in the T cell repertoire across pregnancy in women with multiple sclerosis.

The library was generated by the immunoSEQ multiplex PCR assay. Imported from immuneACCESS, the table was reduced by TCRdb to in-frame sequences with V and J called. These copies leave out some clones; in studies compared against another copy, an unresolved V gene accounts for under half, and the cause of the remainder is not known. In all, the sample holds about 73,000 clones, and approximately 92% of those were seen once. Over 2.5% of the sample rests with the top ten. The sample consisted of peripheral blood, taken in the third trimester of pregnancy. The source is a female donor in good health, enrolled as a control in a pregnancy study.

The DNA reads as follows: TGCGCCAGCAGGCAGGGTCACACAGGTTCCTACGAGCAGTACTTC. The encoded protein is CASRQGHTGSYEQYF. This chain joins TRBV5-1 to TRBJ2-7; matching of 5 bases hints at TRBD1 as the D gene. The CDR3 holds 15 amino acids from the cysteine to the phenylalanine. This entry keeps only the CDR3 DNA: 45 bases, framed from base 1. V is pared back by 5 bases and J by 1 base, with 16 bases lying between the germline termini. CDR1 SGHRS and CDR2 YFSETQ were looked up in the germline V gene.